This T cell receptor (beta chain) comes out of a study of cytomegalovirus exposure and HLA in healthy donors. In the study overall: The study's early data release held about 85 million unique TCRs from HLA-typed donors.

As regards this clone: Its specificity is not known.

This CDR3 contains 12 residues. Germline V gene lookup returns CDR1 GTSNPN and CDR2 SVGIG (reference sequence). With 7 bases clipped from V and 7 bases from J, the junction kept 4 bases outside the gene matches. Study observations and caveats: Prediction of most subjects' HLA-A and HLA-B alleles by TCR beta sequences was reportedly accurate.

It was with 60 Vbeta and 13 Jbeta primers that the PCR ran. As handled by the study authors: Later analysis identified 65 million to 80 million unique TCR beta chains, around 10 million shared. The assay was immunoSEQ multiplex PCR, and TCRdb's table has in-frame clones only and misses some. V and J calls and clone size are copied from that table; D and trimming were computed from the DNA. The repertoire holds some 180,000 clones, with 60% to 85% as singletons. The receptor's source is a man aged 18 to 29 in good health and CMV-seronegative. Material for sequencing was PBMCs. The V and J genes are TRBV30 and TRBJ1-6; TRBD1 agrees at 7 bases. As DNA, the CDR3 is TGTGCCTCCCGGGACAGCAATTCACCCCTCCACTTT. Its protein is CASRDSNSPLHF.